This TCR beta chain was documented in a study of cytomegalovirus exposure and HLA in healthy donors. The PCR employed 60 Vbeta primers together with 13 Jbeta primers. Method: immunoSEQ multiplex PCR; TCRdb's copy keeps in-frame clones and lacks some. Here the sample table reports around 50,000 clones. V was clipped by 5 bases and J by 15 bases, with 14 bases between them. Germline V lookup: CDR1 SGHAT, CDR2 FQNNGV. This CDR3 is built from 11 residues. The chain links TRBV11-2 to TRBJ1-3, with D perhaps matching TRBD1 (6 bases). Source material: PBMCs. The receptor's source is a woman between 40 and 50 years old in good health and CMV-seronegative. CDR3 protein: CASSSGQSGYF. CDR3 nucleotides: TGTGCCAGCAGCAGTGGACAGTCCGGATATTTT.